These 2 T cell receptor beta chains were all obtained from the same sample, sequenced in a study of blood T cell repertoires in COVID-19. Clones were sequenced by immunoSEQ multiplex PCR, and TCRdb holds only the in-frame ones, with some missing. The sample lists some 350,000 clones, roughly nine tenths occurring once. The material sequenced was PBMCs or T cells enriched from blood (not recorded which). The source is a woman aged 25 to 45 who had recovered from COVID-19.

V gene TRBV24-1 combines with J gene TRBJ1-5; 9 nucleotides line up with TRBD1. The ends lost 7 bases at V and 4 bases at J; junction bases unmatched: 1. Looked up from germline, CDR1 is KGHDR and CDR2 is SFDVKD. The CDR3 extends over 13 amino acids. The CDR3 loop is CATRGQGNQPQHF. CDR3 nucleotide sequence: TGTGCCACCAGAGGACAGGGGAATCAGCCCCAGCATTTT.

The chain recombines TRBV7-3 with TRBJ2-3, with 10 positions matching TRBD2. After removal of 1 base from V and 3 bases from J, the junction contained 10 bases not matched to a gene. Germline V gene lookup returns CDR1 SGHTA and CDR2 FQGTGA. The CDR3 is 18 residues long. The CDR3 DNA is TGTGCCAGCAGCTTAAGGAGGACTAGCGGCGTCCGGACAGATACGCAGTATTTT. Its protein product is CASSLRRTSGVRTDTQYF. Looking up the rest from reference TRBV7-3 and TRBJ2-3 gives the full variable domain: GAGVSQTPSNKVTEKGKYVELRCDPISGHTALYWYRQSLGQGPEFLIYFQGTGAADDSGLPNDRFFAVRPEGSVSTLKIQRTERGDSAVYLCASSLRRTSGVRTDTQYFGPGTRLTVL.